The clone carrying this T cell receptor beta chain has more than one count but fewer than ten. Its antigen is unidentified. Germline loops: CDR1 SGHTA, CDR2 FQGNSA. The CDR3 is 21 residues long. Trimming took 0 bases from V and 0 from J; bases not matched to a gene: 13. The data stem from a study of identical twins. Overall study results and limits: The study reached conclusions through statistical analysis that was cross-sectional, not following the same donors. Clonotypes of the beta chain that were abundant in cord blood carried fewer insertions (memory repertoires showed none). Twin-shared out-of-frame alpha sequences showed excess low generation probability.

TCRdb called the 5' RACE reads again in MiXCR, with one record for every CDR3 protein. The sample holds around 490,000 distinct CDR3 sequences, roughly 13% seen once. This sample was also put to use in a study of yellow fever vaccine responses in identical twins.

Sequencing was carried out using CD4+ T cells sorted from blood. The rearrangement joins TRBV7-2 to TRBJ2-6; 8 bases match TRBD2. The TCR originated in a woman aged 18-29 years in good health. The CDR3 DNA reads as TGTGCCAGCAGCTTAGCGATCATGGGGCTAGCGGGTCACTCTGGGGCCAACGTCCTGACTTTC. Translation: CASSLAIMGLAGHSGANVLTF.